The clone carrying this T cell receptor beta chain was seen more than once but under ten times. Its antigen is currently unknown. V was clipped by 0 bases and J by 7 bases, with 10 bases between them. Germline V lookup: CDR1 SGDLS, CDR2 YYNGEE. The CDR3 extends over 13 amino acids. The data originate from a study of beta chain features in type 1 diabetes. Turning to the study itself: Patients did not differ from healthy donors in age, gender or cell yield.

The entirety of the isolated RNA underwent reverse transcription, so expressed TCRB transcripts were sequenced. Using immunoSEQ multiplex PCR, the repertoire was profiled, and TCRdb retains in-frame clones only, with some absent. The sample lists 600,000 to 700,000 clones; around 12% were seen once. General study results and limits: When Type 1 diabetes patients were examined, their TCRB CDR3s proved moderately but significantly shorter in all four CD4+ subsets. Small HLA sub-analyses could not settle whether HLA shapes TCRB rearrangement.

This TCR was sampled from a man in his thirties or forties with type 1 diabetes. The rearrangement uses TRBV9 and TRBJ1-2; D gene ambiguous. The material sequenced was naive CD4+ T cells from blood. The CDR3 protein is CASSVGTSSGYTF. CDR3 DNA: TGTGCCAGCAGCGTAGGGACGAGCAGTGGCTACACCTTC.